Below, 23 T cell receptor beta chains from the same sample are listed, as sequenced in a study of CD8 T cells in ankylosing spondylitis. Each CDR3 protein is one row after TCRdb ran MiXCR on the 5' RACE reads. The table has fewer than 150,000 distinct CDR3 sequences, about 6.7% seen once. The sequenced sample consisted of blood, either unsorted or a sorted T cell fraction (not recorded which). These receptors came from a female donor with ankylosing spondylitis or in good health (not recorded which).

Regarding this clonotype: A much larger clonotype is one base distant, so this may be a read error. The J gene is TRBJ2-7, the V gene TRBV28; the D gene could be TRBD1 or TRBD2 (6 bases each). Germline-derived CDR1 and CDR2 are MDHEN and SYDVKM. Trimming shortened V by 10 bases and J by 0 bases, and 16 bases separated the two germline ends. The CDR3 is 14 amino acids. The CDR3 coding sequence is TGTGCCAACAAAGGAGGGGGGAGCTCCTACGAGCAGTACTTC. Translation gives CANKGGGSSYEQYF.

This clonotype was seen ten or more times. The V gene is TRBV18, the J gene TRBJ1-5; D might be TRBD1 (5 bases). V was cut by 0 bases and J by 7 bases, with 10 bases left in between. The CDR3 is 14 amino acids. CDR1 is KGHSH and CDR2 is LQKENI in the germline V gene. The CDR3 DNA reads as TGTGCCAGCTCACCACCGGATCAGGGCCAGCCCCAGCATTTT. It codes for CASSPPDQGQPQHF.

At least ten counts were recorded for this clonotype. V usage is TRBV12-3 or TRBV12-4 and J usage is TRBJ2-3; D remains ambiguous. The CDR3 consists of 12 residues. V was shortened by 6 bases and J by 3 bases, with 7 bases between the two germline ends. The CDR3 DNA reads TGTGCCAGCAGCCCCAAAACAGATACGCAGTATTTT. This sequence encodes CASSPKTDTQYF.

This clonotype was picked up many times. V and J are TRBV12-3 or TRBV12-4 and TRBJ2-7; D gene uncertain. The CDR3 contains 10 residues. The germline V and J ends were trimmed by 3 bases and 5 bases, with 2 bases remaining between them. CDR3 DNA sequence: TGTGCCAGCAGTTTCGACGAGCAGTACTTC. It specifies CASSFDEQYF.

At least ten counts were recorded for this clonotype. The V and J genes are TRBV29-1 and TRBJ2-1, with D unclear. The CDR3 spans 15 residues. CDR1 is SQVTM, CDR2 ANQGSEA, per germline. V shed 3 bases and J shed 3 bases, with 15 bases lying between them. The CDR3 DNA sequence: TGCAGCGTTGAGGATCGTGGCAGCCACTACAATGAGCAGTTCTTC. It encodes CSVEDRGSHYNEQFF.

This clonotype was picked up many times. The chain combines TRBV20-1 with TRBJ1-2; D not resolved. Trimming took off 4 bases at V and 8 bases at J, with 2 bases between the two ends. In germline, CDR1 is DFQATT, CDR2 SNEGSKA (reference sequence). The CDR3 has 8 amino acids. The CDR3 sequence: CSAIGYTF. CDR3 DNA: TGCAGTGCTATAGGCTACACCTTC.

Ten or more counts support this clonotype. Sequence at one end of the junction differs from germline and may be a read error. This CDR3 is CASSFHRGLDTGELFF. The CDR3 DNA is TGTGCTAGCAGCTTCCACAGGGGTTTGGACACCGGGGAGCTGTTTTTT. The chain joins TRBV7-7 to TRBJ2-2; TRBD1 matches 7 bases. This CDR3 is built from 16 residues. In germline, CDR1 is SSHAT, CDR2 FNYEAQ (reference sequence).

This clonotype was counted many times. The chain links TRBV12-3 or TRBV12-4 to TRBJ1-2; D may be TRBD1 (5 bases). This CDR3 has 13 amino acids. The V end was cut by 6 bases, the J end by 4 bases, with 12 bases between. The CDR3 DNA is TGTGCCAGCAGAAAACAGGAGTCCTATGGCTACACCTTC. Its protein is CASRKQESYGYTF.

Only a few counts were recorded for this clonotype. V and J are TRBV4-2 and TRBJ2-2, with TRBD1 as a possible D gene (5 bases). Trimming left V 4 bases short and J 8 bases short, with 8 bases between. The CDR3 is made up of 12 amino acids. Germline V gene sequence: CDR1 LGHNA, CDR2 YNFKEQ. In nucleotides, the CDR3 is TGTGCCAGCAGCCCAAGGGGTGGGGAGCTGTTTTTT. Residues: CASSPRGGELFF.

This clonotype was found many times. V is TRBV5-1 and J is TRBJ1-5, with 8 nucleotides matching TRBD1. V was pared by 4 bases and J by 2 bases, with 5 bases of the junction left unmatched. Germline V CDR1 and CDR2: SGHRS, YFSETQ. The CDR3 consists of 15 residues. The CDR3, as DNA: TGCGCCAGCAGCGTCGGGACAGGTGGCAATCAGCCCCAGCATTTT. Translation gives CASSVGTGGNQPQHF. Filled out from reference TRBV5-1 and TRBJ1-5, the complete variable domain reads KAGVTQTPRYLIKTRGQQVTLSCSPISGHRSVSWYQQTPGQGLQFLFEYFSETQRNKGNFPGRFSGRQFSNSRSEMNVSTLELGDSALYLCASSVGTGGNQPQHFGDGTRLSIL.

This clonotype was observed at least ten times. The rearrangement uses TRBV11-2 and TRBJ2-3; weak D call: TRBD2 (6 bases). V was trimmed by 1 base and J by 0 bases, leaving 11 bases between them. The CDR3 sequence is 16 residues long. Germline CDR1 SGHAT, CDR2 FQNNGV. The CDR3 DNA reads as TGTGCCAGCAGCTTAGTACGGGGGTGGAGCACAGATACGCAGTATTTT. Amino acid sequence: CASSLVRGWSTDTQYF.

This clonotype was seen at least ten times. This chain connects TRBV7-2 to TRBJ1-5; D unresolved. Germline-derived CDR1 and CDR2 are SGHTA and FQGNSA. The CDR3 totals 17 residues. V was cut by 3 bases and J by 0 bases, with 15 bases left in between. CDR3 protein: CASSFLNPGYSNQPQHF. The DNA of the CDR3 is TGTGCCAGCAGCTTCCTTAATCCAGGATATAGCAATCAGCCCCAGCATTTT.

There are many counts of this clonotype. The chain couples TRBV10-3 to TRBJ1-1, with D possibly matching TRBD1 (5 bases). This CDR3 region has 13 residues. CDR1 and CDR2 (germline): ENHRY, SYGVKD. The V end was cut by 8 bases, the J end by 3 bases, with 13 bases between. The CDR3 region has the DNA TGTGCCATCCAAGAGGGGAGGGACACTGAAGCTTTCTTT. It is translated as CAIQEGRDTEAFF.

This clonotype was detected many times. V is TRBV5-1 and J is TRBJ2-1, with D perhaps assigned TRBD1 or TRBD2 (6 bases each). CDR3 length equals 16 residues. Per the germline V gene, CDR1 is SGHRS and CDR2 is YFSETQ. V dropped 2 bases and J dropped 0 bases, with 12 bases sitting between them. CDR3 loop: CASSFGGQSSYNEQFF. In nucleotides, the CDR3 is TGCGCCAGCAGCTTTGGGGGGCAGAGCTCCTACAATGAGCAGTTCTTC. The full variable domain, with the rest looked up from reference TRBV5-1 and TRBJ2-1, is KAGVTQTPRYLIKTRGQQVTLSCSPISGHRSVSWYQQTPGQGLQFLFEYFSETQRNKGNFPGRFSGRQFSNSRSEMNVSTLELGDSALYLCASSFGGQSSYNEQFFGPGTRLTVL.

The CDR3 spells CASSQSLGIDYGYTF. CDR3 bases: TGCGCCAGCAGCCAATCTTTGGGGATTGACTATGGCTACACCTTC. The rearrangement uses TRBV4-3 and TRBJ1-2; D ambiguous. The V end was cut by 2 bases, the J end by 3 bases, with 13 bases between. The CDR3 extends over 15 amino acids. Germline V CDR1 and CDR2: LGHNA, YSLEER.

This clonotype occurred many times. CDR3 in amino acids: CASSLPLMDTEAFF. Here the CDR3 DNA reads TGTGCCAGCAGCTTGCCCTTAATGGACACTGAAGCTTTCTTT. V usage is TRBV7-9 and J usage is TRBJ1-1; D unresolved. V dropped 3 bases and J dropped 3 bases, with 11 bases sitting between them. CDR1 and CDR2 (germline): SEHNR, FQNEAQ (reference sequence). The CDR3 length is 14 residues.

This clonotype was seen repeatedly, ten times or more. This rearrangement joins TRBV20-1 to TRBJ1-1, with a tentative D call TRBD1 (6 bases). V was shortened by 6 bases and J by 0 bases, with 11 bases between the two germline ends. The CDR3 contains 13 residues. Germline CDR1 is DFQATT and CDR2 is SNEGSKA (reference sequence). CDR3 in DNA: TGCAGTGCCACGGGACAAGTGAACACTGAAGCTTTCTTT. This codes for CSATGQVNTEAFF.

This clonotype was recorded a few times. The chain recombines TRBV29-1 with TRBJ2-3, with 7 bases fitting TRBD1. V dropped 6 bases and J dropped 0; count of bases not matched to a gene: 6. The CDR3 runs 14 residues. Germline V gives CDR1 SQVTM, CDR2 ANQGSEA. The CDR3 DNA is TGCAGCGTACCCGGGACAGCTAGCACAGATACGCAGTATTTT. Encoded protein: CSVPGTASTDTQYF.

This clonotype was counted ten times or more. This chain uses TRBV18 with TRBJ1-1, with TRBD1 as a possible D gene (6 bases). The CDR3 is made up of 18 amino acids. Germline V gives CDR1 KGHSH, CDR2 LQKENI. Trimming shortened V by 1 base and J by 0 bases, and 18 bases separated the two germline ends. CDR3 protein: CASSPRSAQGIMNTEAFF. For the CDR3, the DNA is TGTGCCAGCTCACCACGATCCGCACAGGGTATCATGAACACTGAAGCTTTCTTT. The variable domain in full, with the rest retrieved from reference TRBV18 and TRBJ1-1, is NAGVMQNPRHLVRRRGQEARLRCSPMKGHSHVYWYRQLPEEGLKFMVYLQKENIIDESGMPKERFSAEFPKEGPSILRIQQVVRGDSAAYFCASSPRSAQGIMNTEAFFGQGTRLTVV.

The V gene is TRBV5-6, the J gene TRBJ2-3, with TRBD2 matching over 7 bases. Losses at the gene ends were 9 bases for V and 3 bases for J; bases not matched to a gene: 10. CDR1 is SGHDT and CDR2 is YYEEEE in the germline V gene. The CDR3 loop spans 14 amino acids. CDR3 loop: CAIGLGTTTDTQYF. CDR3 bases: TGTGCCATCGGCCTCGGGACTACAACAGATACGCAGTATTTT.

This clonotype was observed many times. The chain uses TRBV20-1 and TRBJ1-5; D is unclear. V dropped 3 bases and J dropped 0 bases, with 6 bases sitting between them. This CDR3 is 13 amino acids long. In germline, CDR1 is DFQATT, CDR2 SNEGSKA (reference sequence). The CDR3: CSASVGSNQPQHF. Here the CDR3 DNA reads TGCAGTGCTAGCGTAGGTAGCAATCAGCCCCAGCATTTT.

The genes are TRBV7-9 and TRBJ1-2, with D perhaps TRBD1 (6 bases). Germline loops: CDR1 SEHNR, CDR2 FQNEAQ (reference sequence). V was shortened by 3 bases and J by 2 bases, with 10 bases between the two germline ends. The CDR3 spans 14 residues. The CDR3 reads CASSLGGANYGYTF. The CDR3 nucleotides are TGTGCCAGCAGCTTGGGGGGGGCGAACTATGGCTACACCTTC.

The rearrangement links TRBV29-1 to TRBJ1-2; D is uncertain. Trimming removed 6 bases at V and 3 bases at J, with 8 bases between. In germline, CDR1 is SQVTM, CDR2 ANQGSEA. The CDR3 covers 11 residues. The CDR3 bases are TGCAGCGTATCAAGGGACTATGGCTACACCTTC. It encodes CSVSRDYGYTF.